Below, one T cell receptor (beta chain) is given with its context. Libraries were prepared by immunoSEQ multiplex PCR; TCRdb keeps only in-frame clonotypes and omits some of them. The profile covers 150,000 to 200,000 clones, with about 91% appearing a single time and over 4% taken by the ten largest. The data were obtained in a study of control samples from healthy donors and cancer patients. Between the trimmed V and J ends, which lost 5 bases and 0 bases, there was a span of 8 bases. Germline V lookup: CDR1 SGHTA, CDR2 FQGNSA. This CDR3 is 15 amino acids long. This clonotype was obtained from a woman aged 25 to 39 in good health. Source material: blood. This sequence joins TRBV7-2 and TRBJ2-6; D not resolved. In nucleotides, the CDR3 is TGTGCCAGCAGCCCGGAACTCTCTGGGGCCAACGTCCTGACTTTC. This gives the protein CASSPELSGANVLTF.